This TCR beta chain derives from a study of technical replicates of blood from four donors. Germline lookup yields CDR1 MDHEN and CDR2 SYDVKM. The CDR3 is 11 residues long. Trimming pared 5 bases from V and 2 bases from J, leaving 4 bases between. Generated by immunoSEQ multiplex PCR, the TCRdb table keeps only in-frame clones and is missing some. The repertoire consists of around 15,000 clones, with over 80% occurring once and the leading ten covering under 15%. The sequencing input was PBMCs. The chain carries TRBV28 and TRBJ2-7, with D unclear. The origin of this receptor is a human donor in good health. The CDR3 nucleotides read TGTGCCAGCAGTCCAACCTACGAGCAGTACTTC. The encoded protein is CASSPTYEQYF.